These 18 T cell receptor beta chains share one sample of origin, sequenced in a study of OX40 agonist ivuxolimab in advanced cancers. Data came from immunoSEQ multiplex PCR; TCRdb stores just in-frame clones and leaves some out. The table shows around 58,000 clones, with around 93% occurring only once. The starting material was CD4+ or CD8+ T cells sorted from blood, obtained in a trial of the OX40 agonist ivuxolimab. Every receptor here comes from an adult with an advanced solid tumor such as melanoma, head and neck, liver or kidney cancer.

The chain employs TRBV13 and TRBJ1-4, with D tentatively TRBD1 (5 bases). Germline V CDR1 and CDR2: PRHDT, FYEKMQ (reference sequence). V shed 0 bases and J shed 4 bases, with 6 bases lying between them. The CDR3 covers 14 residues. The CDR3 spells CASSLGGVNEKLFF. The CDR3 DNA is TGTGCCAGCAGCTTAGGAGGGGTTAATGAAAAACTGTTTTTT.

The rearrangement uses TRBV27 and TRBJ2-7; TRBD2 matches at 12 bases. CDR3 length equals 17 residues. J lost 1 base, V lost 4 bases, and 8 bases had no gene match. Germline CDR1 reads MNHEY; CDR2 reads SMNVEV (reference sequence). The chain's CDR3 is CASSSARLAGASYEQYF. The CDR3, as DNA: TGTGCCAGCAGTTCAGCCAGACTAGCGGGAGCGTCCTACGAGCAGTACTTC.

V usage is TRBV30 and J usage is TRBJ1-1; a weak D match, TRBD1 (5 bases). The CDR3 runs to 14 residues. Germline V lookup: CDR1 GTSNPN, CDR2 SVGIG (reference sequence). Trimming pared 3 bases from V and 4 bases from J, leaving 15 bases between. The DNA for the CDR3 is TGTGCCTGGAGCCATCAAAGGGGTGGCACTGAAGCTTTCTTT. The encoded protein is CAWSHQRGGTEAFF. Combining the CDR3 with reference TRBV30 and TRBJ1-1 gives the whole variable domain SQTIHQWPATLVQPVGSPLSLECTVEGTSNPNLYWYRQAAGRGLQLLFYSVGIGQISSEVPQNLSASRPQDRQFILSSKKLLLSDSGFYLCAWSHQRGGTEAFFGQGTRLTVV.

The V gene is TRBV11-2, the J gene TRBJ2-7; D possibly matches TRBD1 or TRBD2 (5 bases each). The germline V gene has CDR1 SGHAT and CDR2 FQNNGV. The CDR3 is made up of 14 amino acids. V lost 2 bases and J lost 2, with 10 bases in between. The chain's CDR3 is CASSLIEGPYEQYF. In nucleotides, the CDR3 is TGTGCCAGCAGCTTAATTGAGGGACCCTACGAGCAGTACTTC.

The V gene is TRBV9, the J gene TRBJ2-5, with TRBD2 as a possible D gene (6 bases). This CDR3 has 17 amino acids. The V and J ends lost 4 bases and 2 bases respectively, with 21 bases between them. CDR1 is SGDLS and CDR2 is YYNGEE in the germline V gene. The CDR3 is CASSLWERGGEQETQYF. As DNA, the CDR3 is TGTGCCAGCAGCTTGTGGGAGAGGGGAGGAGAGCAAGAGACCCAGTACTTC.

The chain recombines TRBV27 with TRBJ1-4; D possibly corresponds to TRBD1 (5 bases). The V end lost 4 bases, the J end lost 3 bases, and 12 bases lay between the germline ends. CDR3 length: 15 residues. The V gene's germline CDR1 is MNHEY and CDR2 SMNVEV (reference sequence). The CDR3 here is CASSSRQSPNEKLFF. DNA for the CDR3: TGTGCCAGCAGTTCAAGACAGAGCCCTAATGAAAAACTGTTTTTT. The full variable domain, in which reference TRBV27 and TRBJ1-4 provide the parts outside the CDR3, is EAQVTQNPRYLITVTGKKLTVTCSQNMNHEYMSWYRQDPGLGLRQIYYSMNVEVTDKGDVPEGYKVSRKEKRNFPLILESPSPNQTSLYFCASSSRQSPNEKLFFGSGTQLSVL.

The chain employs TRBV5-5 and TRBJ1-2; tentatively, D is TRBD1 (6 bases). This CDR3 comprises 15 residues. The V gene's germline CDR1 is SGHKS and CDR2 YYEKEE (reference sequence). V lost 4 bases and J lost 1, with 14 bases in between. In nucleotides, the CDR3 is TGTGCCAGCAGCCTCGGGACACTGGTTAACTATGGCTACACCTTC. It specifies CASSLGTLVNYGYTF.

CDR3 DNA: TGTGCCAGCAGCCCCCAGGGGGGCGGGTCTGGCTACACCTTC. It yields the protein CASSPQGGGSGYTF. This chain connects TRBV6-5 to TRBJ1-2; TRBD1 matches at 7 bases. Germline V CDR1 and CDR2: MNHEY, SVGAGI. The CDR3 runs 14 residues. Unmatched junction bases numbered 11, after V lost 6 bases and J lost 7 bases.

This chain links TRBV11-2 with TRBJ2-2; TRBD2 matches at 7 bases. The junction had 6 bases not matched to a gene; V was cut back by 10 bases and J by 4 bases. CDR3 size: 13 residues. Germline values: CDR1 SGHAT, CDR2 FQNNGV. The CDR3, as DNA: TGTGCCACCCGGGACTACGGCACCGGGGAGCTGTTTTTT. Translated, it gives CATRDYGTGELFF.

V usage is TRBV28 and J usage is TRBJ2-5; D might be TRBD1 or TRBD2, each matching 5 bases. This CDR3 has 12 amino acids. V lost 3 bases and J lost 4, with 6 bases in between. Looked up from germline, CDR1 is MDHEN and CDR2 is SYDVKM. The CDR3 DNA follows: TGTGCCAGCAGTTTGGGGGTAGAGACCCAGTACTTC. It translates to CASSLGVETQYF.

The CDR3 sequence is CASSLATGVLTEAFF. The CDR3 coding sequence is TGTGCCAGCAGCTTAGCGACGGGGGTTTTAACTGAAGCTTTCTTT. The chain has TRBV7-2 and TRBJ1-1; maybe TRBD1 (5 bases). The germline gives CDR1 SGHTA, CDR2 FQGNSA. Trimming removed 0 bases from V and 5 bases from J, with 13 bases in between. The CDR3 is 15 amino acids.

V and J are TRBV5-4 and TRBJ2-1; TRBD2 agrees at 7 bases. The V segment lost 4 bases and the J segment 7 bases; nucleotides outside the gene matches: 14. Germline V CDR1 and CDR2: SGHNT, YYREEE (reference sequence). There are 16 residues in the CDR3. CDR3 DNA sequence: TGTGCCAGCAGCAGTACGAGCGGGGCGGTCGTAAATGAGCAGTTCTTC. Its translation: CASSSTSGAVVNEQFF.

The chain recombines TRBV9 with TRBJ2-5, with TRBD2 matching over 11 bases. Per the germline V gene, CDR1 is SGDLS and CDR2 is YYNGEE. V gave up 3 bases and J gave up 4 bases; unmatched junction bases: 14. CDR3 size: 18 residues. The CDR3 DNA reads TGTGCCAGCAGCGGCTCCCTGACTAGCGGGAAATATCCAGAGACCCAGTACTTC. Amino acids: CASSGSLTSGKYPETQYF. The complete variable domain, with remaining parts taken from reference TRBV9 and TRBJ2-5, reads DSGVTQTPKHLITATGQRVTLRCSPRSGDLSVYWYQQSLDQGLQFLIQYYNGEERAKGNILERFSAQQFPDLHSELNLSSLELGDSALYFCASSGSLTSGKYPETQYFGPGTRLLVL.

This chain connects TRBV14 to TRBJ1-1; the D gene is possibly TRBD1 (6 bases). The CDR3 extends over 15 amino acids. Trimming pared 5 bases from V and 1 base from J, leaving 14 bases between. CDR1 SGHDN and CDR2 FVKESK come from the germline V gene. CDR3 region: CASSWGRGKNTEAFF. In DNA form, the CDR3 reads TGTGCCAGCAGCTGGGGGAGGGGGAAGAACACTGAAGCTTTCTTT.

Here the CDR3 reads CASSVGDATYEQYF. CDR3 nucleotides: TGTGCCAGCAGCGTAGGTGACGCAACCTACGAGCAGTACTTC. The rearrangement links TRBV9 to TRBJ2-7; no reliable D call. V was trimmed by 0 bases and J by 2 bases, leaving 9 bases between them. This CDR3 has 14 residues. CDR1 and CDR2 from the germline V gene are SGDLS and YYNGEE.

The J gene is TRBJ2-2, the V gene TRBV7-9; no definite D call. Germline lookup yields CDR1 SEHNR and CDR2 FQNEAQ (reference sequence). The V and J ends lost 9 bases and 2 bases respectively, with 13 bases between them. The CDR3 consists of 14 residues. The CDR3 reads CASLPGPNTGELFF. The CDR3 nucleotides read TGTGCCAGTTTACCGGGTCCCAACACCGGGGAGCTGTTTTTT.

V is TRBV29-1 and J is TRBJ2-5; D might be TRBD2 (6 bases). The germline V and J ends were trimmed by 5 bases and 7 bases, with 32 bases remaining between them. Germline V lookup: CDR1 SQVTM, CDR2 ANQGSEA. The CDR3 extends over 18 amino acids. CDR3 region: CSVWRRGYGQLLRGTQYF. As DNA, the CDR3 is TGCAGCGTTTGGAGAAGGGGCTATGGTCAGTTATTGCGGGGGACCCAGTACTTC.

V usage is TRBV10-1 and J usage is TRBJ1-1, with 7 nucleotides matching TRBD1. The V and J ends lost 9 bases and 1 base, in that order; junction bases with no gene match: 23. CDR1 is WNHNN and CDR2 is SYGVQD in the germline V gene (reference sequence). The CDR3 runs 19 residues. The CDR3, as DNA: TGCGCCAGATACCCTGTAACGGACCCGGGACAGAAAAAGAACACTGAAGCTTTCTTT. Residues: CARYPVTDPGQKKNTEAFF.